This entry lists 25 T cell receptor beta chains sequenced from one sample in a study of technical replicates of blood from a few donors. Profiled with immunoSEQ multiplex PCR; TCRdb holds only in-frame clones, not every one. The sample has about 79,000 clones, about nine tenths seen once. The sequenced material came from T cells isolated from PBMCs. These receptors were collected from a human donor in good health. Some clones in this sample may be carry-over from other donors' samples.

The chain carries TRBV6-6 and TRBJ2-7; TRBD1 is a possible D gene (6 bases). V was shortened by 5 bases and J by 6 bases, with 17 bases between the two germline ends. Germline V gene sequence: CDR1 MNHNY, CDR2 SVGAGI (reference sequence). The CDR3 is 14 residues long. The CDR3 protein is CASSGTLSSLEQYF. CDR3 coding DNA: TGTGCCAGCAGTGGGACACTCTCCTCCCTCGAGCAGTACTTC.

The chain is built from TRBV19 and TRBJ1-5, with TRBD1 as a possible D gene (6 bases). Trimming cost V 6 bases and J 0 bases, with 12 bases left between them. The CDR3 has 15 amino acids. Germline V gives CDR1 LNHDA, CDR2 SQIVND (reference sequence). The CDR3 region is CASSHRDISNQPQHF. CDR3 nucleotide sequence: TGTGCCAGTAGCCACCGGGACATTAGCAATCAGCCCCAGCATTTT. Using reference TRBV19 and TRBJ1-5 for the parts outside the CDR3, the full variable domain is DGGITQSPKYLFRKEGQNVTLSCEQNLNHDAMYWYRQDPGQGLRLIYYSQIVNDFQKGDIAEGYSVSREKKESFPLTVTSAQKNPTAFYLCASSHRDISNQPQHFGDGTRLSIL.

The genes are TRBV6-5 and TRBJ1-2, with D possibly matching TRBD1 (5 bases). Trimming removed 4 bases from V and 0 bases from J, with 9 bases in between. The length of the CDR3 is 14 residues. Per germline, CDR1 MNHEY and CDR2 SVGAGI. The CDR3 sequence: CASSLSGSNYGYTF. Written as DNA, the CDR3 is TGTGCCAGCAGTTTATCAGGGTCTAACTATGGCTACACCTTC.

The V call is TRBV4-2, the J call TRBJ2-5; no clear D. CDR1 LGHNA and CDR2 YNFKEQ come from the germline V gene. The CDR3 totals 12 residues. V lost 0 bases and J 4 bases, leaving 3 bases between the germline ends. In nucleotides, the CDR3 is TGTGCCAGCAGCCAAGATCGAGAGACCCAGTACTTC. Protein product: CASSQDRETQYF.

The chain combines TRBV10-3 with TRBJ1-2, with TRBD1 matching 8 bases. CDR1 and CDR2 from the germline V gene are ENHRY and SYGVKD. V lost 10 bases and J lost 3; bases outside the gene matches: 4. The CDR3 is 12 residues long. The CDR3 DNA follows: TGTGCCACCCTGACAGGGGACTATGGCTACACCTTC. Translating it yields CATLTGDYGYTF.

The J gene is TRBJ1-1, the V gene TRBV2, with TRBD1 matching 10 bases. CDR1 is SNHLY, CDR2 FYNNEI, per germline. The length of the CDR3 is 15 residues. After removal of 6 bases from V and 4 bases from J, the junction contained 8 bases not matched to a gene. For the CDR3, the DNA is TGTGCCAGCAGGGGGACAGGGGAGGGGGGCACTGAAGCTTTCTTT. Translation gives CASRGTGEGGTEAFF.

The chain links TRBV5-1 to TRBJ2-1; 8 nucleotides match TRBD2. The CDR3 runs 15 residues. Germline V gives CDR1 SGHRS, CDR2 YFSETQ. The ends lost 2 bases at V and 7 bases at J; junction bases unmatched: 8. The CDR3 sequence: CASSLSGSNGNEQFF. CDR3 bases: TGCGCCAGCAGCTTAAGCGGGAGTAATGGAAATGAGCAGTTCTTC.

The chain employs TRBV28 and TRBJ2-7; maybe TRBD1 (5 bases). The germline gives CDR1 MDHEN, CDR2 SYDVKM. The CDR3 runs to 15 residues. Trimming cost V 5 bases and J 3 bases, with 17 bases left between them. The CDR3 DNA is TGTGCCAGCAGTCTCTCTGGGGCGGTATTCTACGAGCAGTACTTC. This translates into CASSLSGAVFYEQYF. Together with reference TRBV28 and TRBJ2-7, the CDR3 gives the full variable domain: DVKVTQSSRYLVKRTGEKVFLECVQDMDHENMFWYRQDPGLGLRLIYFSYDVKMKEKGDIPEGYSVSREKKERFSLILESASTNQTSMYLCASSLSGAVFYEQYFGPGTRLTVT.

The chain links TRBV6-6 to TRBJ2-1, with 7 bases that match TRBD1. V trimming: 7 bases; J trimming: 5 bases; junction bases outside the gene matches: 8. The CDR3 covers 14 residues. Looked up from germline, CDR1 is MNHNY and CDR2 is SVGAGI (reference sequence). CDR3 loop: CASKGAPDNNEQFF. CDR3 nucleotides: TGTGCCAGCAAGGGGGCGCCTGACAACAATGAGCAGTTCTTC.

This chain joins TRBV28 and TRBJ2-2; 7 nucleotides match TRBD1. The junction had 8 bases not matched to a gene; V was cut back by 6 bases and J by 4 bases. Germline CDR1 is MDHEN and CDR2 is SYDVKM. The CDR3 has 15 amino acids. The CDR3 DNA reads TGTGCCAGCAGCTCTCCAGGGGGTTTCACCGGGGAGCTGTTTTTT. It specifies CASSSPGGFTGELFF.

The gene calls are TRBV6-5 and TRBJ1-1; possible D gene TRBD1, 6 bases. Trimming took 8 bases from V and 8 from J, leaving 12 bases between them. This CDR3 region has 11 residues. The germline V gene encodes CDR1 MNHEY and CDR2 SVGAGI. DNA of the CDR3: TGTGCCAGCCGTGGGGGGGCCGAAGCTTTCTTT. It encodes CASRGGAEAFF.

The rearrangement uses TRBV29-1 and TRBJ2-4, with D perhaps matching TRBD1 (6 bases). Trimming shortened V by 8 bases and J by 1 base, and 15 bases separated the two germline ends. Looked up from germline, CDR1 is SQVTM and CDR2 is ANQGSEA. This CDR3 spans 14 amino acids. The CDR3 region has the DNA TGCAGCTCCCGGCAGGGGCCGGCCAAAAACATTCAGTACTTC. It specifies CSSRQGPAKNIQYF.

The V call is TRBV5-1, the J call TRBJ2-1; D is unresolved. V dropped 1 base and J dropped 4 bases, with 6 bases sitting between them. This CDR3 has 13 residues. Germline-derived CDR1 and CDR2 are SGHRS and YFSETQ. The chain's CDR3 is CASSLPTYNEQFF. The CDR3 DNA reads TGCGCCAGCAGCTTGCCAACTTACAATGAGCAGTTCTTC.

The CDR3 sequence is CASQQGQHYGYTF. CDR3 coding DNA: TGTGCCAGCCAACAGGGCCAGCACTATGGCTACACCTTC. The chain employs TRBV6-1 and TRBJ1-2; maybe TRBD1 (6 bases). The CDR3 consists of 13 residues. The V gene lost 8 bases and the J gene lost 3 bases, with 13 bases spanning the gap. Germline-derived CDR1 and CDR2 are MNHNS and SASEGT.

The V and J genes are TRBV29-1 and TRBJ1-4, with D tentatively TRBD1 (5 bases). CDR3 size: 12 residues. Germline V gene lookup returns CDR1 SQVTM and CDR2 ANQGSEA. Trimming stripped 7 bases from V and 4 bases from J, with 10 bases between. CDR3 sequence reads: CSAGDRNEKLFF. DNA of the CDR3: TGCAGCGCGGGGGACCGTAATGAAAAACTGTTTTTT.

The chain links TRBV4-2 to TRBJ1-2, with D perhaps matching TRBD1 (6 bases). The CDR3 is made up of 16 amino acids. Trimming stripped 4 bases from V and 4 bases from J, with 19 bases between. Germline V lookup: CDR1 LGHNA, CDR2 YNFKEQ. CDR3 loop: CASSPRARDTFYGYTF. The CDR3 bases are TGTGCCAGCAGCCCCAGGGCCCGGGACACCTTCTATGGCTACACCTTC.

In its sample, this clone is medium-sized. The chain couples TRBV6-6 to TRBJ1-1, with D unresolved. The germline V gene has CDR1 MNHNY and CDR2 SVGAGI (reference sequence). Between the trimmed V and J ends, which lost 6 bases and 5 bases, there was a span of 7 bases. The CDR3 covers 11 residues. The CDR3 spells CASRTRTEAFF. The CDR3 bases are TGTGCCAGCAGGACGAGGACTGAAGCTTTCTTT.

As DNA, the CDR3 is TGCGCCAGCAGCCCATACCACGCAGGGAACACTGAAGCTTTCTTT. Its protein is CASSPYHAGNTEAFF. The genes are TRBV4-1 and TRBJ1-1; D ambiguous. The CDR3 loop spans 15 amino acids. Germline CDR1 reads MGHRA; CDR2 reads YSYEKL. The V end lost 4 bases, the J end lost 1 base, and 13 bases lay between the germline ends.

The chain links TRBV7-6 to TRBJ2-1, with 13 positions matching TRBD2. The CDR3 is 18 amino acids. CDR1 and CDR2 (germline): SGHVS, FNYEAQ. The V and J ends lost 2 bases and 1 base, in that order; junction bases with no gene match: 5. CDR3 region: CASSLRLAGGFSYNEQFF. The CDR3 DNA reads as TGTGCCAGCAGCTTAAGACTAGCGGGAGGTTTTTCCTACAATGAGCAGTTCTTC. Combining the CDR3 with reference TRBV7-6 and TRBJ2-1 gives the whole variable domain GAGVSQSPRYKVTKRGQDVALRCDPISGHVSLYWYRQALGQGPEFLTYFNYEAQQDKSGLPNDRFSAERPEGSISTLTIQRTEQRDSAMYRCASSLRLAGGFSYNEQFFGPGTRLTVL.

The chain recombines TRBV7-3 with TRBJ2-3; 11 positions agree with TRBD2. V lost 6 bases to trimming and J lost 1 base; unmatched junction nucleotides: 3. CDR1 is SGHTA, CDR2 FQGTGA, per germline. The CDR3 spans 15 residues. As DNA, the CDR3 is TGTGCCAGCAGTTTTAGCGGGAGGGGCACAGATACGCAGTATTTT. The encoded protein is CASSFSGRGTDTQYF.

This clone was seen only once. V is TRBV27 and J is TRBJ2-1, with a weak D call TRBD2 (6 bases). Deletions cut 3 bases from V and 7 bases from J, with 16 bases between. Germline CDR1 reads MNHEY; CDR2 reads SMNVEV (reference sequence). The CDR3 has 15 amino acids. As DNA, the CDR3 is TGTGCCAGCAGTTTTAACCTAGCGTCGGTGAATGAGCAGTTCTTC. Residues: CASSFNLASVNEQFF.

About this clone: At one boundary the junction diverges from the germline segment, which might be a read error. This sequence joins TRBV7-7 and TRBJ2-2; D is perhaps TRBD2 (6 bases). The germline CDR1 and CDR2 sequences are SSHAT and FNYEAQ (reference sequence). The CDR3 has 16 residues. The CDR3 DNA reads as TGTGCTAGCAGCTTAGAAGGTAGCGGGAACACCGGGGAGCTGTTTTTT. Protein product: CASSLEGSGNTGELFF.

This chain uses TRBV10-3 with TRBJ2-3; 10 bases fit TRBD2. V was clipped by 2 bases and J by 2 bases; unmatched bases: 4. Germline CDR1 reads ENHRY; CDR2 reads SYGVKD. This CDR3 has 16 amino acids. CDR3 residues: CAISEGLAGVTDTQYF. In DNA, the CDR3 is TGTGCCATCAGTGAGGGGCTAGCGGGGGTCACAGATACGCAGTATTTT.

This chain uses TRBV7-8 with TRBJ2-3; 10 nucleotides line up with TRBD2. CDR3 length: 20 residues. CDR1 is SGHVS and CDR2 is FQNEAQ in the germline V gene. V lost 1 base and J lost 5; bases outside the gene matches: 18. DNA of the CDR3: TGTGCCAGCAGCTTAGTAAGAGTTCTAGCGGGAGAAAGCGGTGGAGATACGCAGTATTTT. Its translation: CASSLVRVLAGESGGDTQYF.

This chain joins TRBV4-3 and TRBJ2-3; D is uncertain. Germline values: CDR1 LGHNA, CDR2 YSLEER. The CDR3 consists of 16 residues. The ends were cut back, 0 bases at V and 0 bases at J, with 10 bases in the middle. The CDR3 DNA follows: TGCGCCAGCAGCCAAGAAACAGCTGCTAGCACAGATACGCAGTATTTT. Its translation: CASSQETAASTDTQYF.